This T cell receptor beta chain was retrieved from a study of identical twins. J lost 10 bases, V lost 3 bases, and 6 bases had no gene match. The CDR3 consists of 14 residues. Germline CDR1 and CDR2: MNHEY and SMNVEV (reference sequence). This clonotype was counted at least ten times. Healthy Caucasians alone served as donors. TCRdb independently ran MiXCR on the 5' RACE reads; one entry per CDR3 protein. Of about 210,000 distinct CDR3 sequences in the sample, roughly 9.4% were seen once. Sequenced input: memory (CD45RO+) T cells sorted from blood. The rearrangement links TRBV27 to TRBJ1-6; TRBD1 matches at 7 bases. The sequence came from a woman aged 18 to 35 in good health. CDR3 DNA: TGTGCCAGCAGTTTGACAGGGCGAGGATCACCCCTCCACTTT. This sequence encodes CASSLTGRGSPLHF.